Following are 29 T cell receptor beta chains from one sample sequenced in a study of HIV-infected patients and healthy controls. Reverse transcription used roughly 480 ng RNA and constant-region primers for alpha and beta. Each of the alpha and beta chains got its own library through chain-specific third strand synthesis with indices. From the 5' RACE reads, TCRdb called clonotypes with MiXCR, one entry per CDR3 protein. The sample consists of 10,000 or so distinct CDR3 sequences, 6.5% to 9.5% of them appearing once. No cell fractionation was done, so the repertoire covers all unsorted peripheral blood T cells. The sequenced sample was blood, obtained before antiretroviral therapy. The source of these receptors is an adult with HIV infection. The donor label of this sample is uncertain.

This clonotype was observed many times. V is TRBV28 and J is TRBJ2-7; D gene uncertain. In germline, CDR1 is MDHEN, CDR2 SYDVKM. The CDR3 runs 16 residues. V shed 4 bases and J shed 3 bases, with 19 bases lying between them. The CDR3 nucleotides are TGTGCCAGCAGTTCCCTATTGGGAACGCGGTACTACGAGCAGTACTTC. Translated: CASSSLLGTRYYEQYF.

The chain has TRBV6-2 or TRBV6-3 and TRBJ1-2; 12 bases fit TRBD1. V lost 4 bases to trimming and J lost 6 bases; unmatched junction nucleotides: 6. The CDR3 covers 15 residues. Looked up from germline, CDR1 is MNHEY and CDR2 is SVGEGT. This chain's CDR3 is CASSFSGTGGDGYTF. The CDR3 coding sequence is TGTGCCAGCAGTTTCTCCGGGACAGGGGGCGATGGCTACACCTTC.

This clonotype was counted at least ten times. This chain joins TRBV10-3 and TRBJ2-5; the D gene is possibly TRBD2 (5 bases). The length of the CDR3 is 16 residues. Germline V gene sequence: CDR1 ENHRY, CDR2 SYGVKD. Trimming removed 3 bases from V and 2 bases from J, with 16 bases in between. DNA for the CDR3: TGTGCCATCAGTGAAGGTGCGTCGGTAGCGCAAGAGACCCAGTACTTC. Protein: CAISEGASVAQETQYF.

This clonotype is hyperexpanded in the sample. This rearrangement joins TRBV28 to TRBJ2-7, with D perhaps matching TRBD1 or TRBD2 (5 bases each). The V gene lost 10 bases and the J gene lost 2 bases, with 18 bases spanning the gap. Germline V gene sequence: CDR1 MDHEN, CDR2 SYDVKM. The CDR3 runs to 14 residues. The CDR3 DNA reads TGTGCCACCTCGATGGGTCTGGGGGCCTACGAGCAGTACTTC. Translated: CATSMGLGAYEQYF.

This clonotype occurred many times. This chain connects TRBV7-6 to TRBJ1-1; 9 nucleotides align to TRBD1. In germline, CDR1 is SGHVS, CDR2 FNYEAQ. Trimming removed 3 bases from V and 6 bases from J; junction bases left unmatched: 8. The CDR3 is 15 amino acids. CDR3 coding DNA: TGTGCCAGCAGCTTCCCGGGACAGGGCAGCTCTGAAGCTTTCTTT. It is translated as CASSFPGQGSSEAFF.

This clonotype was detected many times. The chain links TRBV7-7 to TRBJ2-3; D not certain. This CDR3 region has 14 residues. V was pared by 5 bases and J by 1 base, with 10 bases between. Germline V gene data show CDR1 as SSHAT and CDR2 as FNYEAQ (reference sequence). The CDR3 nucleotides are TGTGCCAGCAGCCTAAACCTCGGCACAGATACGCAGTATTTT. This sequence encodes CASSLNLGTDTQYF.

The chain couples TRBV24-1 to TRBJ2-3; 10 positions match TRBD2. The germline CDR1 and CDR2 sequences are KGHDR and SFDVKD. The CDR3 runs 18 residues. J lost 1 base, V lost 3 bases, and 9 bases had no gene match. The CDR3, as DNA: TGTGCCACCAGTGATGCCTACTCCGGGACTAGCGGCACAGATACGCAGTATTTT. Translated, it gives CATSDAYSGTSGTDTQYF.

This clonotype has at least ten counts. The chain links TRBV6-6 to TRBJ1-2; 8 nucleotides line up with TRBD1. The CDR3 length is 16 residues. The junction had 17 bases not matched to a gene; V was cut back by 6 bases and J by 8 bases. Germline CDR1 MNHNY, CDR2 SVGAGI (reference sequence). The CDR3 nucleotides read TGTGCCAGCAGGCCTCTTTTGCAGGGGGCGCTGTCCGGCTACACCTTC. Translating gives CASRPLLQGALSGYTF.

This clonotype occurred many times. The rearrangement joins TRBV7-8 to TRBJ2-7, with D possibly being TRBD1 (6 bases). CDR3 length: 13 residues. Germline assignment: CDR1 SGHVS and CDR2 FQNEAQ. V was clipped by 1 base and J by 2 bases, with 6 bases between them. CDR3 sequence (DNA): TGTGCCAGCAGCTTAGGGACAGCCTACGAGCAGTACTTC. Translation: CASSLGTAYEQYF. The full variable domain, completed using reference TRBV7-8 and TRBJ2-7, is GAGVSQSPRYKVAKRGQDVALRCDPISGHVSLFWYQQALGQGPEFLTYFQNEAQLDKSGLPSDRFFAERPEGSVSTLKIQRTQQEDSAVYLCASSLGTAYEQYFGPGTRLTVT.

Ten or more counts support this clonotype. The rearrangement links TRBV5-1 to TRBJ2-3, with D perhaps matching TRBD1 (5 bases). The CDR3 consists of 14 residues. With 4 bases removed from V and 4 bases from J, the gap between germline ends came to 13 bases. The germline gives CDR1 SGHRS, CDR2 YFSETQ. CDR3 coding DNA: TGCGCCAGCAGCCAACAGGTGGATGCAGATACGCAGTATTTT. Translating gives CASSQQVDADTQYF. The full variable domain, in which reference TRBV5-1 and TRBJ2-3 provide the parts outside the CDR3, is KAGVTQTPRYLIKTRGQQVTLSCSPISGHRSVSWYQQTPGQGLQFLFEYFSETQRNKGNFPGRFSGRQFSNSRSEMNVSTLELGDSALYLCASSQQVDADTQYFGPGTRLTVL.

Sample share makes this clonotype large (0.1 to 1%). V usage is TRBV6-5 and J usage is TRBJ2-1, with D possibly TRBD1 on 6 matching bases. V was pared by 5 bases and J by 5 bases, with 13 bases between. The CDR3 is 14 amino acids. CDR1 is MNHEY and CDR2 is SVGAGI in the germline V gene. The DNA of the CDR3 is TGTGCCAGCAGTCCAAACAGGGCACACAATGAGCAGTTCTTC. It translates to CASSPNRAHNEQFF.

By share of the sample, this clonotype is medium-sized. The V and J genes are TRBV7-2 and TRBJ2-7; D may be TRBD2 (5 bases). Trimming shortened V by 5 bases and J by 2 bases, and 10 bases separated the two germline ends. This CDR3 has 13 amino acids. Germline-derived CDR1 and CDR2 are SGHTA and FQGNSA. In DNA, the CDR3 is TGTGCCAGCAGCCCATCGAGGGCCTACGAGCAGTACTTC. Translation: CASSPSRAYEQYF.

The table lists this clonotype with many counts. This sequence joins TRBV29-1 and TRBJ1-2; D is uncertain. CDR1 and CDR2 from the germline V gene are SQVTM and ANQGSEA. The CDR3 contains 12 residues. Trimming pared 4 bases from V and 6 bases from J, leaving 12 bases between. CDR3 sequence: CSVGFGDHGYTF. As DNA, the CDR3 is TGCAGCGTTGGGTTCGGGGATCATGGCTACACCTTC.

This clonotype is medium-sized within its sample. The V gene is TRBV5-1, the J gene TRBJ2-3; the D gene could be TRBD1 or TRBD2 (6 bases each). Trimming took 0 bases from V and 0 from J, leaving 11 bases between them. The germline V gene encodes CDR1 SGHRS and CDR2 YFSETQ. The CDR3 consists of 16 residues. The CDR3 region has the DNA TGCGCCAGCAGCTTGGGGGGGGCTGCCAGCACAGATACGCAGTATTTT. This sequence encodes CASSLGGAASTDTQYF. Together with reference TRBV5-1 and TRBJ2-3, the CDR3 gives the full variable domain: KAGVTQTPRYLIKTRGQQVTLSCSPISGHRSVSWYQQTPGQGLQFLFEYFSETQRNKGNFPGRFSGRQFSNSRSEMNVSTLELGDSALYLCASSLGGAASTDTQYFGPGTRLTVL.

This clonotype is medium-sized within its sample. This rearrangement joins TRBV10-1 to TRBJ2-3, with D unclear. CDR1 and CDR2 (germline): WNHNN, SYGVQD (reference sequence). V was trimmed by 3 bases and J by 3 bases, leaving 7 bases between them. The CDR3 runs 13 residues. The CDR3, as DNA: TGCGCCAGCAGTGATTCACAAACAGATACGCAGTATTTT. It codes for CASSDSQTDTQYF.

This clonotype occurred many times. J is TRBJ1-1 and V is TRBV3-1; D is uncertain. Trimming removed 4 bases at V and 0 bases at J, with 21 bases between. This CDR3 spans 18 amino acids. Germline values: CDR1 LGHDT, CDR2 YNNKEL (reference sequence). CDR3 sequence: CASSRPPGTGSLNTEAFF. The CDR3 DNA is TGTGCCAGCAGCCGACCCCCCGGAACGGGCAGCTTGAACACTGAAGCTTTCTTT.

This clonotype was counted only a few times. The rearrangement uses TRBV12-3 or TRBV12-4 and TRBJ2-3; D might be TRBD1 (7 bases). The CDR3 covers 16 residues. V shed 5 bases and J shed 2 bases, with 17 bases lying between them. CDR3 protein: CASSALQGTYTDTQYF. CDR3 in DNA: TGTGCCAGCAGTGCTCTACAGGGGACTTACACAGATACGCAGTATTTT.

This clonotype has at least ten counts. The chain combines TRBV4-1 with TRBJ2-3; possible D gene TRBD2, 6 bases. The CDR3 has 17 amino acids. The germline V gene has CDR1 MGHRA and CDR2 YSYEKL. Trimming removed 1 base from V and 1 base from J, with 15 bases in between. The CDR3 bases are TGCGCCAGCAGCCAAGCACAGCGGGTGGCTGGCACAGATACGCAGTATTTT. Encoded protein: CASSQAQRVAGTDTQYF.

The J gene is TRBJ2-1, the V gene TRBV5-4; D remains unclear. The CDR3 loop spans 13 amino acids. CDR1 is SGHNT and CDR2 is YYREEE in the germline V gene (reference sequence). Between the trimmed V and J ends, which lost 7 bases and 4 bases, there was a span of 12 bases. DNA of the CDR3: TGTGCCAGCGGTCCCGACACTTACAATGAGCAGTTCTTC. Protein sequence: CASGPDTYNEQFF.

This clonotype has at least ten counts. The chain is built from TRBV12-3 or TRBV12-4 and TRBJ1-1; D is perhaps TRBD1 (5 bases). This CDR3 has 14 amino acids. Trimming cost V 6 bases and J 3 bases, with 14 bases left between them. The CDR3 DNA reads as TGTGCCAGCAGCCCGGGGGGTCGGGACACTGAAGCTTTCTTT. Amino acids: CASSPGGRDTEAFF.

This clonotype was counted at least ten times. J is TRBJ2-5 and V is TRBV7-2; TRBD2 matches 11 bases. This CDR3 is built from 16 residues. Germline V gives CDR1 SGHTA, CDR2 FQGNSA. Trimming took 5 bases from V and 1 from J; bases not matched to a gene: 6. Here the CDR3 reads CASSPRLAGSQETQYF. CDR3 DNA sequence: TGTGCCAGCAGCCCGAGACTAGCGGGGAGCCAAGAGACCCAGTACTTC. Based on the CDR3 plus reference TRBV7-2 and TRBJ2-5, the full variable domain is GAGVSQSPSNKVTEKGKDVELRCDPISGHTALYWYRQSLGQGLEFLIYFQGNSAPDKSGLPSDRFSAERTGGSVSTLTIQRTQQEDSAVYLCASSPRLAGSQETQYFGPGTRLLVL.

At least ten counts were recorded for this clonotype. V usage is TRBV7-9 and J usage is TRBJ1-4; D not certain. The germline gives CDR1 SEHNR, CDR2 FQNEAQ (reference sequence). This CDR3 contains 16 residues. V lost 5 bases, J lost 0 bases, and 13 bases lay in between. In DNA form, the CDR3 reads TGTGCCAGCAGCCCGAGTATGAAGGCAACTAATGAAAAACTGTTTTTT. This gives the protein CASSPSMKATNEKLFF.

This clonotype came up many times. The V gene is TRBV7-9, the J gene TRBJ2-3, with a tentative D call TRBD2 (5 bases). The V end was cut by 4 bases, the J end by 2 bases, with 13 bases between. The CDR3 runs to 15 residues. Germline loops: CDR1 SEHNR, CDR2 FQNEAQ (reference sequence). The CDR3 coding sequence is TGTGCCAGCAGCTCTAGCCGTGATGCCACAGATACGCAGTATTTT. This codes for CASSSSRDATDTQYF.

This clonotype was seen ten or more times. The V call is TRBV4-1, the J call TRBJ2-7; possibly TRBD2 for D (5 bases). Germline assignment: CDR1 MGHRA and CDR2 YSYEKL. This CDR3 comprises 13 residues. V was pared by 2 bases and J by 3 bases, with 8 bases between. CDR3 sequence: CASSQNEGYEQYF. The CDR3 DNA follows: TGCGCCAGCAGCCAAAACGAGGGCTACGAGCAGTACTTC.

This clonotype was detected only a few times. The chain couples TRBV28 to TRBJ1-2; TRBD1 agrees at 7 bases. Germline loops: CDR1 MDHEN, CDR2 SYDVKM. V was pared by 6 bases and J by 8 bases, with 9 bases of the junction left unmatched. The CDR3 totals 13 residues. The DNA for the CDR3 is TGTGCCAGCAGGGCCAGGGGGACGTGGGGCTACACCTTC. This codes for CASRARGTWGYTF.

There are a few counts of this clonotype. The V gene is TRBV10-2, the J gene TRBJ1-6; D possibly corresponds to TRBD1 (5 bases). The V end lost 6 bases, the J end lost 13 bases, and 19 bases lay between the germline ends. Germline loops: CDR1 WSHSY, CDR2 SAAADI. CDR3 length: 14 amino acids. CDR3 loop: CASSSQPGTKPLHF. The CDR3 nucleotides are TGCGCCAGCAGCTCCCAGCCAGGGACCAAGCCCCTCCACTTT.

This clonotype was detected a few times. V and J are TRBV5-1 and TRBJ2-6; 10 nucleotides align to TRBD2. CDR1 and CDR2 (germline): SGHRS, YFSETQ. Trimming removed 6 bases from V and 2 bases from J; junction bases left unmatched: 11. CDR3 length equals 18 residues. CDR3 nucleotide sequence: TGCGCCAGCACCCCAGCGGGAGGGATGCATGCTGGGGCCAACGTCCTGACTTTC. Protein sequence: CASTPAGGMHAGANVLTF.

This clonotype appeared a few times. V is TRBV5-1 and J is TRBJ1-1, with D uncertain. The length of the CDR3 is 15 residues. The ends were cut back, 0 bases at V and 2 bases at J, with 11 bases in the middle. In germline, CDR1 is SGHRS, CDR2 YFSETQ. CDR3 bases: TGCGCCAGCAGCTTGGATGAGGGTTCTAACACTGAAGCTTTCTTT. Translated, it gives CASSLDEGSNTEAFF.

The table lists this clonotype with a few counts. V and J are TRBV12-3 or TRBV12-4 and TRBJ1-5; D unresolved. The V end lost 2 bases, the J end lost 4 bases, and 12 bases lay between the germline ends. The CDR3 runs to 15 residues. The CDR3 coding sequence is TGTGCCAGCAGTTTATGGCTCCAGTTTAATCAGCCCCAGCATTTT. Encoded protein: CASSLWLQFNQPQHF.